These 26 T cell receptor beta chains originate from one sample sequenced in a study of shared clonotypes between healthy human individuals. CD45RO-negative CD8 cells positively selected for CCR7 made up the naive population, which excluded terminally differentiated effector memory CD45RA+ cells. Some clones are missing from TCRdb's copy, which holds only in-frame ones; the method was immunoSEQ multiplex PCR. The data hold around 600,000 clones, with roughly 98% observed a single time. Sequencing was done on a sample of naive CD8+ T cells sorted from blood. The receptors originated from a man under 40 in good health.

This clone has just one count. The CDR3, as DNA: TGTGCCAGCAGCCCCGGGATTCTTCCCTACGAGCAGTACTTC. This sequence encodes CASSPGILPYEQYF. This chain uses TRBV5-4 with TRBJ2-7, with D tentatively TRBD2 (5 bases). The CDR3 spans 14 residues. Trimming took 4 bases from V and 2 from J, leaving 13 bases between them. Germline CDR1 is SGHNT and CDR2 is YYREEE (reference sequence).

The chain has TRBV18 and TRBJ1-5, with D tentatively TRBD1 (5 bases). Germline V gene sequence: CDR1 KGHSH, CDR2 LQKENI. Trimming pared 2 bases from V and 6 bases from J, leaving 11 bases between. CDR3 size: 14 residues. CDR3 DNA: TGTGCCAGCTCACCAGCCCAGGGAAGTCAGCCCCAGCATTTT. Its translation: CASSPAQGSQPQHF.

The rearrangement joins TRBV2 to TRBJ1-1; D is unclear. In germline, CDR1 is SNHLY, CDR2 FYNNEI. CDR3 length: 14 amino acids. V was cut by 8 bases and J by 2 bases, with 15 bases left in between. The CDR3 region has the DNA TGTGCCAGCCCTATCGGACGGACTAACACTGAAGCTTTCTTT. Translating gives CASPIGRTNTEAFF.

This sequence joins TRBV27 and TRBJ2-7; D is perhaps TRBD1 (6 bases). Trimming took off 5 bases at V and 6 bases at J, with 14 bases between the two ends. Looked up from germline, CDR1 is MNHEY and CDR2 is SMNVEV (reference sequence). CDR3 size: 13 residues. The chain's CDR3 is CASSPLGASEQYF. The CDR3 nucleotides are TGTGCCAGCAGTCCCCTGGGGGCATCCGAGCAGTACTTC.

The chain joins TRBV29-1 to TRBJ2-7, with unresolved D. V lost 1 base to trimming and J lost 1 base, with 14 bases between them. This CDR3 is 15 amino acids long. CDR1 and CDR2 (germline): SQVTM, ANQGSEA. The CDR3 is CSVEALGSESYEQYF. DNA of the CDR3: TGCAGCGTTGAAGCCCTAGGCAGCGAGTCCTACGAGCAGTACTTC.

The CDR3 spells CASSYLTYEQYF. The CDR3 region has the DNA TGTGCCAGCAGCTACCTCACTTACGAGCAGTACTTC. The chain recombines TRBV7-9 with TRBJ2-7; D gene ambiguous. Germline V gives CDR1 SEHNR, CDR2 FQNEAQ (reference sequence). The CDR3 covers 12 residues. V dropped 4 bases and J dropped 4 bases, with 8 bases sitting between them.

J is TRBJ2-7 and V is TRBV7-8; D perhaps matches TRBD2 (6 bases). The ends were cut back, 5 bases at V and 1 base at J, with 21 bases in the middle. The CDR3 is 17 residues long. Looked up from germline, CDR1 is SGHVS and CDR2 is FQNEAQ. CDR3 in DNA: TGTGCCAGCAGCCCACCGGGCGGAGGGCGAATGTCCTACGAGCAGTACTTC. Amino acid sequence: CASSPPGGGRMSYEQYF. Full variable domain (rest looked up from reference TRBV7-8 and TRBJ2-7): GAGVSQSPRYKVAKRGQDVALRCDPISGHVSLFWYQQALGQGPEFLTYFQNEAQLDKSGLPSDRFFAERPEGSVSTLKIQRTQQEDSAVYLCASSPPGGGRMSYEQYFGPGTRLTVT.

This clone was detected once. This chain links TRBV5-1 with TRBJ2-7, with 7 positions matching TRBD1. The germline gives CDR1 SGHRS, CDR2 YFSETQ. Trimming removed 3 bases from V and 7 bases from J; junction bases left unmatched: 13. This CDR3 contains 15 residues. The CDR3 DNA reads TGCGCCAGCAGCTCCTCAGGGGGACATCTTCGAGAGCAGTACTTC. It is translated as CASSSSGGHLREQYF.

This chain joins TRBV4-1 and TRBJ2-5; D remains unclear. Germline V gene sequence: CDR1 MGHRA, CDR2 YSYEKL. Trimming pared 4 bases from V and 4 bases from J, leaving 10 bases between. CDR3 size: 13 residues. The CDR3 reads CASSLAQAETQYF. The CDR3 coding sequence is TGCGCCAGCAGCCTAGCCCAAGCAGAGACCCAGTACTTC.

The CDR3 sequence: CASSSDRGLETGELFF. The CDR3, as DNA: TGTGCCAGCAGCTCGGACAGGGGGCTTGAAACCGGGGAGCTGTTTTTT. The rearrangement joins TRBV7-9 to TRBJ2-2, with TRBD1 matching 11 bases. J lost 5 bases, V lost 4 bases, and 6 bases had no gene match. Germline loops: CDR1 SEHNR, CDR2 FQNEAQ (reference sequence). The CDR3 spans 16 residues.

This chain joins TRBV7-2 and TRBJ2-7; tentatively, D is TRBD2 (5 bases). This CDR3 contains 14 residues. V was shortened by 5 bases and J by 5 bases, with 16 bases between the two germline ends. From germline, CDR1 is SGHTA and CDR2 FQGNSA. The CDR3 region has the DNA TGTGCCAGCAGCGGAGGAGGACCGCCTAACGAGCAGTACTTC. Its protein is CASSGGGPPNEQYF.

As concerns this clone: The sample has other DNA sequences that encode this CDR3 too. The chain carries TRBV28 and TRBJ1-2; D remains ambiguous. The germline V gene has CDR1 MDHEN and CDR2 SYDVKM. Between the trimmed V and J ends, which lost 1 base and 4 bases, there was a span of 1 base. This CDR3 region has 11 residues. The CDR3 DNA follows: TGTGCCAGCAGTTTATTCTATGGCTACACCTTC. Translation gives CASSLFYGYTF.

V usage is TRBV11-2 and J usage is TRBJ2-7; 9 bases map to TRBD1. V lost 3 bases to trimming and J lost 2 bases; unmatched junction nucleotides: 8. The CDR3 runs to 16 residues. The germline V gene encodes CDR1 SGHAT and CDR2 FQNNGV. The DNA for the CDR3 is TGTGCCAGCAGCTTTTCTCCAGGGACAGGGCCCTACGAGCAGTACTTC. Protein sequence: CASSFSPGTGPYEQYF.

This rearrangement joins TRBV4-1 to TRBJ2-1, with 8 bases identical to TRBD2. The CDR3 loop spans 16 amino acids. The V gene's germline CDR1 is MGHRA and CDR2 YSYEKL. After removal of 6 bases from V and 5 bases from J, the junction contained 12 bases not matched to a gene. The CDR3 nucleotides read TGCGCCAGCAGTCCCCCCGCGCGGGAGGACGACAATGAGCAGTTCTTC. Translated, it gives CASSPPAREDDNEQFF.

The chain combines TRBV7-6 with TRBJ2-2; no clear D gene. This CDR3 is 12 amino acids long. Trimming cost V 5 bases and J 8 bases, with 9 bases left between them. Germline-derived CDR1 and CDR2 are SGHVS and FNYEAQ. The CDR3 sequence is CASSLPMGELFF. CDR3 DNA sequence: TGTGCCAGCAGCCTACCCATGGGGGAGCTGTTTTTT. The variable domain in full, with the rest retrieved from reference TRBV7-6 and TRBJ2-2, is GAGVSQSPRYKVTKRGQDVALRCDPISGHVSLYWYRQALGQGPEFLTYFNYEAQQDKSGLPNDRFSAERPEGSISTLTIQRTEQRDSAMYRCASSLPMGELFFGEGSRLTVL.

The chain couples TRBV2 to TRBJ1-5, with D perhaps TRBD1 (5 bases). The germline CDR1 and CDR2 sequences are SNHLY and FYNNEI. This CDR3 has 15 amino acids. V lost 2 bases, J lost 4 bases, and 12 bases lay in between. The chain's CDR3 is CASSESQGANQPQHF. As DNA, the CDR3 is TGTGCCAGCAGTGAAAGTCAGGGTGCAAATCAGCCCCAGCATTTT.

V and J are TRBV7-9 and TRBJ2-7, with 10 positions matching TRBD2. Germline V gives CDR1 SEHNR, CDR2 FQNEAQ (reference sequence). Trimming cost V 5 bases and J 4 bases; bases outside gene matches: 8. The CDR3 sequence is 15 residues long. Here the CDR3 DNA reads TGTGCCAGCAGCCCGGGGGGTAGCGGGAGGTACGAGCAGTACTTC. This sequence encodes CASSPGGSGRYEQYF.

The chain combines TRBV2 with TRBJ2-7; TRBD2 matches at 9 bases. This CDR3 contains 14 residues. Trimming took 6 bases from V and 3 from J; bases not matched to a gene: 6. Germline CDR1 and CDR2: SNHLY and FYNNEI. The CDR3 sequence is CASRGSGSGYEQYF. The CDR3, as DNA: TGTGCCAGCAGGGGTAGCGGGAGTGGCTACGAGCAGTACTTC.

The genes are TRBV14 and TRBJ2-7; 8 bases fit TRBD2. V lost 4 bases to trimming and J lost 3 bases; unmatched junction nucleotides: 17. The CDR3 covers 18 residues. CDR1 and CDR2 from the germline V gene are SGHDN and FVKESK. CDR3 protein: CASSPPVAREGRIYEQYF. The CDR3 bases are TGTGCCAGCAGCCCCCCGGTCGCACGGGAGGGCCGGATCTACGAGCAGTACTTC.

This chain joins TRBV5-1 and TRBJ2-7, with a tentative D call TRBD1 (5 bases). V lost 8 bases, J lost 0 bases, and 18 bases lay in between. The germline CDR1 and CDR2 sequences are SGHRS and YFSETQ. The CDR3 length is 15 residues. The CDR3 region has the DNA TGCGCCAGTAACCCAGGGCTCGGCGCCTCCTACGAGCAGTACTTC. Protein product: CASNPGLGASYEQYF.

This clone showed up just once. The chain carries TRBV27 and TRBJ1-2; D is perhaps TRBD1 (6 bases). The CDR3 contains 12 residues. Germline V gene lookup returns CDR1 MNHEY and CDR2 SMNVEV (reference sequence). V was clipped by 6 bases and J by 3 bases, with 8 bases between them. CDR3: CASREGDYGYTF. CDR3 nucleotide sequence: TGTGCCAGCAGGGAGGGGGACTATGGCTACACCTTC.

The V gene is TRBV10-1, the J gene TRBJ1-1; D ambiguous. Between the trimmed V and J ends, which lost 6 bases and 4 bases, there was a span of 6 bases. Germline CDR1 is WNHNN and CDR2 is SYGVQD (reference sequence). CDR3 length: 11 residues. CDR3 sequence: CASSEGTEAFF. CDR3 coding DNA: TGCGCCAGCAGCGAGGGCACTGAAGCTTTCTTT.

The genes are TRBV7-8 and TRBJ1-5; D call uncertain. This CDR3 has 18 amino acids. Trimming left V 1 base short and J 1 base short, with 17 bases between. CDR1 is SGHVS, CDR2 FQNEAQ, per germline. CDR3: CASSLEGSVVDSNQPQHF. The DNA for the CDR3 is TGTGCCAGCAGCTTAGAAGGGTCGGTGGTTGACAGCAATCAGCCCCAGCATTTT.

V is TRBV29-1 and J is TRBJ2-7; the D gene is possibly TRBD1 (6 bases). CDR1 and CDR2 (germline): SQVTM, ANQGSEA. The CDR3 sequence is 13 residues long. V was clipped by 3 bases and J by 0 bases, with 9 bases between them. The CDR3 spells CSVENRDSYEQYF. The CDR3 bases are TGCAGCGTTGAGAACAGGGACTCCTACGAGCAGTACTTC.

This chain links TRBV7-2 with TRBJ2-1; D not certain. CDR3 size: 12 residues. Trimming cost V 5 bases and J 10 bases, with 12 bases left between them. Germline V gene sequence: CDR1 SGHTA, CDR2 FQGNSA. The chain's CDR3 is CASSQVPSEQFF. The CDR3 coding sequence is TGTGCCAGCAGCCAAGTCCCGTCAGAGCAGTTCTTC. The whole variable domain, filled in from reference TRBV7-2 and TRBJ2-1, reads GAGVSQSPSNKVTEKGKDVELRCDPISGHTALYWYRQSLGQGLEFLIYFQGNSAPDKSGLPSDRFSAERTGGSVSTLTIQRTQQEDSAVYLCASSQVPSEQFFGPGTRLTVL.

A few counts support this clone. Here the CDR3 reads CAISDGPEAFF. The DNA of the CDR3 is TGTGCCATCAGTGACGGCCCCGAAGCTTTCTTT. The rearrangement links TRBV10-3 to TRBJ1-1; no definite D call. This CDR3 is built from 11 residues. Between the trimmed V and J ends, which lost 3 bases and 8 bases, there was a span of 7 bases. CDR1 is ENHRY, CDR2 SYGVKD, per germline.